The 20 T cell receptor beta chains below were found in one sample sequenced in a study of CXCR3-negative and CXCR3-positive naive CD8 T cells. Study results and limitations: Naive CXCR3-positive cells had TRB CDR3s more hydrophobic than those of CXCR3-negative naive cells.

Antigens for these TCRs are unknown. The study made its TRB cDNA libraries by 5' RACE, adding UMI labels. TCRdb re-called the 5' RACE reads and gives one entry per CDR3 protein, without DNA. Its table records roughly 110,000 distinct CDR3 sequences. Sequencing input: naive CXCR3+ CD8+ T cells from blood. The subset is: CD45RO-CCR7+CD27+CD95- naive CD8+ T cells expressing CXCR3 (TNR3+). These TCRs come from a human donor in good health. Some clones in this sample may be carry-over from other donors' samples.

This rearrangement joins TRBV4-3 to TRBJ2-1; as DNA is missing, the TRBD2 call by TCRdb cannot be tested. This CDR3 region has 19 residues. Germline V gene data show CDR1 as LGHNA and CDR2 as YSLEER. The CDR3 sequence is CASSQEVAGLPFPYNEQFF.

The V and J genes are TRBV29-1 and TRBJ1-2. Germline V gene data show CDR1 as SQVTM and CDR2 as ANQGSEA. There are 13 residues in the CDR3. The CDR3 region is CSVTLAATDGYTF.

The rearrangement joins TRBV11-2 to TRBJ2-5; TCRdb reports TRBD1, a call that lacks DNA to check it against. The CDR3 is 13 residues long. Germline V lookup: CDR1 SGHAT, CDR2 FQNNGV. CDR3: CASSLGTGKTQYF. The whole variable domain, remainder taken from reference TRBV11-2 and TRBJ2-5, is EAGVAQSPRYKIIEKRQSVAFWCNPISGHATLYWYQQILGQGPKLLIQFQNNGVVDDSQLPKDRFSAERLKGVDSTLKIQPAKLEDSAVYLCASSLGTGKTQYFGPGTRLLVL.

The chain recombines TRBV9 with TRBJ2-7; TCRdb outputs TRBD2, but without DNA this stays unchecked. CDR3 length: 16 amino acids. Looked up from germline, CDR1 is SGDLS and CDR2 is YYNGEE. The CDR3 sequence is CASSPGLAGPSYEQYF.

The chain couples TRBV29-1 to TRBJ1-2; TCRdb outputs TRBD1, but without DNA this stays unchecked. Looked up from germline, CDR1 is SQVTM and CDR2 is ANQGSEA. This CDR3 region has 13 residues. Here the CDR3 reads CSVKGVRDNGYTF.

The genes are TRBV29-1 and TRBJ2-7; the TCRdb D gene call, TRBD1, has no DNA to confirm it. There are 15 residues in the CDR3. Germline V gives CDR1 SQVTM, CDR2 ANQGSEA. Here the CDR3 reads CSVEDLGGDQYEQYF.

The chain carries TRBV6-6 and TRBJ2-2. Germline assignment: CDR1 MNHNY and CDR2 SVGAGI (reference sequence). CDR3 length: 15 amino acids. This chain's CDR3 is CASSLQPSNTRKLFF.

The genes are TRBV19 and TRBJ2-4; checking the TCRdb D call of TRBD1 is not possible without DNA. The germline CDR1 and CDR2 sequences are LNHDA and SQIVND (reference sequence). The CDR3 length is 13 residues. The CDR3 here is CASKGQGVNIQYF. Variable domain in full (rest from reference TRBV19 and TRBJ2-4): DGGITQSPKYLFRKEGQNVTLSCEQNLNHDAMYWYRQDPGQGLRLIYYSQIVNDFQKGDIAEGYSVSREKKESFPLTVTSAQKNPTAFYLCASKGQGVNIQYFGAGTRLSVL.

The J gene is TRBJ2-7, the V gene TRBV7-9. The CDR3 consists of 14 residues. Germline V lookup: CDR1 SEHNR, CDR2 FQNEAQ (reference sequence). CDR3 sequence: CASQMTDGSYEQYF.

This chain joins TRBV10-1 and TRBJ2-1; TCRdb names TRBD2, which stays unverified in the absence of DNA. The CDR3 runs 16 residues. Germline CDR1 is WNHNN and CDR2 is SYGVQD (reference sequence). The CDR3 region is CASSLFRAGVDNEQFF.

The J gene is TRBJ2-1, the V gene TRBV5-4. CDR3 length: 11 amino acids. Germline V gives CDR1 SGHNT, CDR2 YYREEE (reference sequence). The CDR3 protein is CASSDGNEQFF.

This chain links TRBV14 with TRBJ2-3; TCRdb picks TRBD1, but there is no DNA to check that call. The CDR3 contains 16 residues. CDR1 and CDR2 (germline): SGHDN, FVKESK. The CDR3 protein is CASSQATGIITDTQYF.

CDR3 region: CASRPTGKGSEAFF. V and J are TRBV6-6 and TRBJ1-1; TCRdb lists TRBD1, though no DNA is available to test this call. Per germline, CDR1 MNHNY and CDR2 SVGAGI (reference sequence). CDR3 size: 14 residues.

The chain carries TRBV21-1 and TRBJ2-7; lacking DNA, the TRBD2 call made by TCRdb goes unchecked. TRBV21-1 corresponds to a pseudogene. The CDR3 is 15 amino acids. The CDR3 here is CASSKGAEGSYEQYF.

The chain uses TRBV29-1 and TRBJ1-2; TCRdb indicates TRBD1, and absent DNA this call remains unverified. The CDR3 loop spans 13 amino acids. Germline V gives CDR1 SQVTM, CDR2 ANQGSEA. The CDR3: CSVQGEGADGYTF.

The rearrangement links TRBV4-3 to TRBJ2-1; TCRdb's D gene call, TRBD2, goes unchecked for lack of DNA. This CDR3 is 16 amino acids long. Per germline, CDR1 LGHNA and CDR2 YSLEER. The CDR3 reads CASSQDRSGPYNEQFF.

The chain carries TRBV7-9 and TRBJ2-7. CDR3 size: 13 residues. Germline CDR1 and CDR2: SEHNR and FQNEAQ (reference sequence). The CDR3 is CASSLVGAYEQYF.

J is TRBJ2-1 and V is TRBV4-1; TCRdb names TRBD2, which stays unverified in the absence of DNA. Germline-derived CDR1 and CDR2 are MGHRA and YSYEKL. The CDR3 is made up of 15 amino acids. The CDR3 sequence is CASSPWANSYNEQFF.

The chain employs TRBV28 and TRBJ2-3; TCRdb outputs TRBD2, but without DNA this stays unchecked. Germline CDR1 MDHEN, CDR2 SYDVKM. The CDR3 is 15 amino acids. CDR3 sequence reads: CASSFEREGRDTQYF. Full variable domain (remainder filled in from reference TRBV28 and TRBJ2-3): DVKVTQSSRYLVKRTGEKVFLECVQDMDHENMFWYRQDPGLGLRLIYFSYDVKMKEKGDIPEGYSVSREKKERFSLILESASTNQTSMYLCASSFEREGRDTQYFGPGTRLTVL.

This chain joins TRBV29-1 and TRBJ2-5; the D call of TRBD1 rests on TCRdb alone, since no DNA is present to check it. Germline CDR1 and CDR2: SQVTM and ANQGSEA. This CDR3 has 14 residues. This chain's CDR3 is CSVEIRAGQETQYF.